The 29 T cell receptor beta chains below were found in one sample sequenced in a study of T cell responses to AZD1222 COVID-19 vaccine. The assay was immunoSEQ multiplex PCR, and TCRdb's table has in-frame clones only and misses some. The data hold about 110,000 clones, with 85% to 95% observed a single time. The specimen was peripheral blood, collected on day 0 of AZD1222 vaccination. Source of these receptors: an adult in good health.

J is TRBJ1-6 and V is TRBV28; maybe TRBD1 (5 bases). The CDR3 contains 12 residues. Germline V gene lookup returns CDR1 MDHEN and CDR2 SYDVKM. Trimming cost V 5 bases and J 9 bases, with 8 bases left between them. The CDR3 region is CASSGGSSPLHF. CDR3 coding DNA: TGTGCCAGCAGTGGGGGATCTTCACCCCTCCACTTT.

V gene TRBV6-5 combines with J gene TRBJ1-2; 7 nucleotides line up with TRBD1. There are 15 residues in the CDR3. J lost 5 bases, V lost 0 bases, and 6 bases had no gene match. Germline V gene sequence: CDR1 MNHEY, CDR2 SVGAGI. Here the CDR3 reads CASSYSGQSSYGYTF. The CDR3 DNA reads TGTGCCAGCAGTTACTCGGGACAGTCTTCATATGGCTACACCTTC.

J is TRBJ1-1 and V is TRBV28; D is undetermined. Trimming stripped 3 bases from V and 4 bases from J, with 6 bases between. The CDR3 sequence is 12 residues long. Germline assignment: CDR1 MDHEN and CDR2 SYDVKM. The CDR3 region is CASSLGSTEAFF. Here the CDR3 DNA reads TGTGCCAGCAGTTTGGGGAGCACTGAAGCTTTCTTT.

The chain combines TRBV13 with TRBJ2-7; 11 bases fit TRBD2. V lost 0 bases, J lost 2 bases, and 6 bases stayed unmatched. The CDR3 has 17 residues. CDR1 is PRHDT and CDR2 is FYEKMQ in the germline V gene (reference sequence). CDR3: CASSLGVLAGVAYEQYF. The CDR3 nucleotides are TGTGCCAGCAGCTTAGGCGTACTAGCGGGGGTAGCCTACGAGCAGTACTTC.

The chain carries TRBV12-5 and TRBJ1-5; the D is unclear. Trimming stripped 6 bases from V and 10 bases from J, with 16 bases between. The V gene's germline CDR1 is LGHNT and CDR2 FRNRAP. The CDR3 sequence is 13 residues long. For the CDR3, the DNA is TGTGCTAGTGGACCAACAACGGTAAGCCCCCAGCATTTT. This encodes CASGPTTVSPQHF.

This clone was counted once. The CDR3 loop is CASTPFGSNYGYTF. Written as DNA, the CDR3 is TGTGCCAGCACCCCTTTTGGGAGTAACTATGGCTACACCTTC. The rearrangement uses TRBV9 and TRBJ1-2; the D is unclear. The CDR3 contains 14 residues. The V and J ends lost 6 bases and 1 base respectively, with 13 bases between them. Germline CDR1 and CDR2: SGDLS and YYNGEE. Together with reference TRBV9 and TRBJ1-2, the CDR3 gives the full variable domain: DSGVTQTPKHLITATGQRVTLRCSPRSGDLSVYWYQQSLDQGLQFLIQYYNGEERAKGNILERFSAQQFPDLHSELNLSSLELGDSALYFCASTPFGSNYGYTFGSGTRLTVV.

The chain employs TRBV11-3 and TRBJ1-4; D gene uncertain. Germline values: CDR1 SGHNT, CDR2 YENEEA. V was cut by 3 bases and J by 7 bases, with 3 bases left in between. This CDR3 comprises 11 residues. CDR3 DNA sequence: TGTGCCAGCAGCTTCGGTGAAAAACTGTTTTTT. The encoded protein is CASSFGEKLFF.

The gene calls are TRBV3-1 (or the pseudogene TRBV3-2) and TRBJ2-7; 7 nucleotides line up with TRBD2. V lost 0 bases to trimming and J lost 5 bases; unmatched junction nucleotides: 10. The CDR3 is 16 residues long. Germline values: CDR1 LGHDT, CDR2 YNNKEL (reference sequence). The CDR3 nucleotides are TGTGCCAGCAGCCAAGATTCCCCTCGGGGAGGGAACGAGCAGTACTTC. Amino acids: CASSQDSPRGGNEQYF.

This clone was recorded only once. J is TRBJ2-5 and V is TRBV5-1, with D unclear. The germline V gene has CDR1 SGHRS and CDR2 YFSETQ. V dropped 2 bases and J dropped 3 bases, with 5 bases sitting between them. This CDR3 comprises 12 residues. CDR3: CASSFPEETQYF. CDR3 nucleotide sequence: TGCGCCAGCAGCTTTCCAGAAGAGACCCAGTACTTC.

The rearrangement uses TRBV6-1 and TRBJ2-7; TRBD2 matches at 9 bases. From germline, CDR1 is MNHNS and CDR2 SASEGT. The CDR3 extends over 14 amino acids. V shed 2 bases and J 9 bases; nucleotides not matched to a gene: 8. Here the CDR3 DNA reads TGTGCCAGCAGTGAATTGCGGGGGGGTATGGGGCAGTACTTC. It codes for CASSELRGGMGQYF.

The V call is TRBV6-5, the J call TRBJ1-2; 8 bases agree with TRBD1. Germline V gene lookup returns CDR1 MNHEY and CDR2 SVGAGI. The CDR3 runs to 15 residues. V gave up 10 bases and J gave up 2 bases; unmatched junction bases: 12. The CDR3 DNA follows: TGTGCCACCACCCCCCGACAGGGGCTAAACTATGGCTACACCTTC. Translating it yields CATTPRQGLNYGYTF.

The chain carries TRBV7-9 and TRBJ2-1, with a possible D match to TRBD2 (6 bases). The CDR3 is 15 residues long. CDR1 is SEHNR, CDR2 FQNEAQ, per germline (reference sequence). Between the trimmed V and J ends, which lost 1 base and 7 bases, there was a span of 14 bases. This chain's CDR3 is CASSLELGGRNEQFF. The CDR3 DNA follows: TGTGCCAGCAGCTTAGAGTTGGGGGGAAGGAATGAGCAGTTCTTC.

The V and J genes are TRBV6-5 and TRBJ1-4; a possible D gene is TRBD1 (6 bases). Germline V gives CDR1 MNHEY, CDR2 SVGAGI. Trimming shortened V by 2 bases and J by 7 bases, and 17 bases separated the two germline ends. This CDR3 is 16 amino acids long. This CDR3 is CASSYKGRGRGEKLFF. The CDR3, as DNA: TGTGCCAGCAGTTACAAGGGCAGGGGCCGGGGTGAAAAACTGTTTTTT.

This clone is a singleton in its sample. The chain is built from TRBV24-1 and TRBJ2-2; D possibly corresponds to TRBD2 (5 bases). Germline V lookup: CDR1 KGHDR, CDR2 SFDVKD. This CDR3 has 15 amino acids. Deletions cut 0 bases from V and 5 bases from J, with 9 bases between. The CDR3 DNA reads as TGTGCCACCAGTGATTTGGTGGCGGGTACCGGGGAGCTGTTTTTT. It is translated as CATSDLVAGTGELFF.

The chain combines TRBV27 with TRBJ1-6; 10 nucleotides line up with TRBD1. CDR1 and CDR2 (germline): MNHEY, SMNVEV (reference sequence). The junction had 1 base not matched to a gene; V was cut back by 10 bases and J by 7 bases. CDR3 length: 12 amino acids. Here the CDR3 DNA reads TGTGCCACGGGACAGGGGAATTCACCCCTCCACTTT. Translated: CATGQGNSPLHF.

V gene TRBV7-9 combines with J gene TRBJ1-1, with 10 bases that match TRBD1. Germline loops: CDR1 SEHNR, CDR2 FQNEAQ (reference sequence). The CDR3 extends over 16 amino acids. V lost 8 bases and J lost 0; bases outside the gene matches: 9. Here the CDR3 DNA reads TGTGCCAGCGGACTGCCGGGACAGGGGATGAACACTGAAGCTTTCTTT. Encoded protein: CASGLPGQGMNTEAFF.

The chain links TRBV28 to TRBJ1-2; TRBD1 matches at 10 bases. The ends lost 8 bases at V and 2 bases at J; junction bases unmatched: 2. The CDR3 runs to 13 residues. Germline CDR1 MDHEN, CDR2 SYDVKM. CDR3 bases: TGTGCCAGCCGACAGGGGGCAAACTATGGCTACACCTTC. Protein product: CASRQGANYGYTF.

The gene calls are TRBV6-5 and TRBJ2-7; TRBD1 matches 8 bases. Germline loops: CDR1 MNHEY, CDR2 SVGAGI. This CDR3 comprises 14 residues. J lost 0 bases, V lost 8 bases, and 6 bases had no gene match. For the CDR3, the DNA is TGTGCCAGCGGCTTGGGACAGGACTCCTACGAGCAGTACTTC. Translated: CASGLGQDSYEQYF.

This chain joins TRBV11-3 and TRBJ2-3, with 12 bases identical to TRBD2. V lost 4 bases, J lost 7 bases, and 12 bases stayed unmatched. Germline assignment: CDR1 SGHNT and CDR2 YENEEA. The CDR3 has 17 amino acids. The CDR3 loop reads CASSSSSLAGGLNTQYF. The DNA of the CDR3 is TGTGCCAGCAGCTCCTCGTCACTAGCGGGGGGCCTTAATACGCAGTATTTT. Filled out from reference TRBV11-3 and TRBJ2-3, the complete variable domain reads EAGVVQSPRYKIIEKKQPVAFWCNPISGHNTLYWYLQNLGQGPELLIRYENEEAVDDSQLPKDRFSAERLKGVDSTLKIQPAELGDSAVYLCASSSSSLAGGLNTQYFGPGTRLTVL.

This chain uses TRBV6-5 with TRBJ1-5, with 7 nucleotides matching TRBD1. CDR1 and CDR2 (germline): MNHEY, SVGAGI. The CDR3 is 14 residues long. Trimming cost V 6 bases and J 4 bases; bases outside gene matches: 6. DNA for the CDR3: TGTGCCAGCAGCTACGGACAGGTTAATCAGCCCCAGCATTTT. Translation: CASSYGQVNQPQHF.

The chain combines TRBV2 with TRBJ1-6, with 7 nucleotides matching TRBD1. From germline, CDR1 is SNHLY and CDR2 FYNNEI. The length of the CDR3 is 20 residues. The V gene end was trimmed by 3 bases and the J gene end by 11 bases; junction bases not matched to a gene: 25. The CDR3 spells CASSEWRKQGHSDLRPPLHF. The CDR3 DNA reads as TGTGCCAGCAGTGAGTGGAGGAAACAGGGGCATTCGGATCTGAGACCACCCCTCCACTTT. Filled out from reference TRBV2 and TRBJ1-6, the complete variable domain reads EPEVTQTPSHQVTQMGQEVILRCVPISNHLYFYWYRQILGQKVEFLVSFYNNEISEKSEIFDDQFSVERPDGSNFTLKIRSTKLEDSAMYFCASSEWRKQGHSDLRPPLHFGNGTRLTVT.

The chain combines TRBV10-3 with TRBJ1-5, with a possible D match to TRBD1 (6 bases). CDR3 length equals 13 residues. Trimming took 5 bases from V and 10 from J, leaving 15 bases between them. CDR1 ENHRY and CDR2 SYGVKD come from the germline V gene. CDR3 sequence reads: CAISPEGGDPQHF. The DNA of the CDR3 is TGTGCCATCAGTCCCGAGGGGGGGGACCCCCAGCATTTT.

The rearrangement uses TRBV27 and TRBJ2-2; D not resolved. The germline CDR1 and CDR2 sequences are MNHEY and SMNVEV (reference sequence). The ends were cut back, 0 bases at V and 7 bases at J, with 3 bases in the middle. This CDR3 region has 12 residues. Written as DNA, the CDR3 is TGTGCCAGCAGTTTATCCGGCGGGGAGCTGTTTTTT. Its protein product is CASSLSGGELFF.

This chain links TRBV27 with TRBJ2-1; TRBD2 matches at 12 bases. The germline V gene has CDR1 MNHEY and CDR2 SMNVEV (reference sequence). V gave up 4 bases and J gave up 7 bases; unmatched junction bases: 5. The CDR3 loop spans 15 amino acids. This CDR3 is CASSSRTSGVNEQFF. In DNA form, the CDR3 reads TGTGCCAGCAGTTCGAGGACTAGCGGGGTGAATGAGCAGTTCTTC.

The chain couples TRBV30 to TRBJ1-4, with 10 bases fitting TRBD1. The CDR3 is 14 residues long. Germline lookup yields CDR1 GTSNPN and CDR2 SVGIG (reference sequence). J lost 7 bases, V lost 2 bases, and 4 bases had no gene match. Written as DNA, the CDR3 is TGTGCCTGGAGTATGGGACAGGGGCCTGAAAAACTGTTTTTT. Encoded protein: CAWSMGQGPEKLFF.

The rearrangement links TRBV21-1 to TRBJ2-7. TRBV21-1 is an annotated pseudogene. The CDR3 is 14 amino acids. CDR3 nucleotides: TGTGCCAGCAGCAAAGATGAAACCGCCTACGAGCAGTACTTC. Protein sequence: CASSKDETAYEQYF.

CDR3 sequence (DNA): TGTGCCAGCAGTTTGTCCGGCCGCCCGAGGACCCAGGGAGAGCAGTACTTC. The encoded protein is CASSLSGRPRTQGEQYF. This chain uses TRBV27 with TRBJ2-7; TRBD1 is a possible D gene (5 bases). Per the germline V gene, CDR1 is MNHEY and CDR2 is SMNVEV (reference sequence). This CDR3 is built from 17 residues. The V gene lost 3 bases and the J gene lost 7 bases, with 25 bases spanning the gap.

This clone was detected a few times. This chain links TRBV28 with TRBJ1-1, with unresolved D. Germline assignment: CDR1 MDHEN and CDR2 SYDVKM. The CDR3 spans 12 residues. Deletions cut 10 bases from V and 7 bases from J, with 16 bases between. The CDR3, as DNA: TGTGCCACCTCCCGGGGTCTGAATGAAGCTTTCTTT. Translating gives CATSRGLNEAFF. Full variable domain (rest looked up from reference TRBV28 and TRBJ1-1): DVKVTQSSRYLVKRTGEKVFLECVQDMDHENMFWYRQDPGLGLRLIYFSYDVKMKEKGDIPEGYSVSREKKERFSLILESASTNQTSMYLCATSRGLNEAFFGQGTRLTVV.

V and J are TRBV6-5 and TRBJ1-1; 9 positions match TRBD1. CDR1 and CDR2 from the germline V gene are MNHEY and SVGAGI. CDR3 length: 14 amino acids. The trim removed 4 bases at V and 0 bases at J, leaving 0 bases unmatched. The CDR3 DNA sequence: TGTGCCAGCAGTTGGGACAGGGTGAACACTGAAGCTTTCTTT. Translating gives CASSWDRVNTEAFF.